This T cell receptor (beta chain) was observed in a study of T cell responses to AZD1222 COVID-19 vaccine. Study-level findings and limits: Spike-specific TCR breadth and depth were elevated following two AZD1222 doses.

TCRdb's copy holds only in-frame clones and misses some; the assay was immunoSEQ multiplex PCR. The table shows about 140,000 clones, with roughly 89% occurring only once. This CDR3 contains 15 residues. Between the trimmed V and J ends, which lost 5 bases and 0 bases, there was a span of 12 bases. In germline, CDR1 is KGHSH, CDR2 LQKENI. A word on this clone: Antigen specificity is unknown.

The chain joins TRBV18 to TRBJ2-3; D is possibly TRBD1 (5 bases). Sequenced here: peripheral blood, sampled on day 0 of AZD1222 vaccination. This TCR was sampled from an adult in good health. The CDR3 region has the DNA TGTGCCAGCTCAAGGGGCGGCATTAGCACAGATACGCAGTATTTT. Amino acid sequence: CASSRGGISTDTQYF.